Listed here is a single T cell receptor beta chain. Its antigen is still unknown. Sequencing was performed with immunoSEQ multiplex PCR; in TCRdb, only in-frame clones are kept and a portion is missing. The sample holds approximately 480,000 clones, 87% seen once. Germline CDR1 SGDLS, CDR2 YYNGEE. This CDR3 has 14 amino acids. V lost 4 bases and J 0 bases, leaving 8 bases between the germline ends. The treatment here: about 20 received Ad26.COV2.S at low or high dose, single or two shots; several received placebo; per-sample allocation not given. Each sample was drawn 63 days after the first injection (of vaccine or placebo). These data belong to a study of Ad26.COV2.S vaccination and SARS-CoV-2 variants. Study-level points and caveats: Breadth and depth estimates from TCRs may understate total T cell responses. It was reported that spike-specific CD8+ and CD4+ T cell responses were substantially broad after vaccination.

The sequence came from a person between 18 and 65 years old who received the Ad26.COV2.S COVID-19 vaccine or a placebo. Sample: peripheral blood, taken in a trial of Ad26.COV2.S vaccine versus placebo. The chain employs TRBV9 and TRBJ1-3, with D unclear. The CDR3: CASSFYPSGNTIYF. The CDR3 nucleotides read TGTGCCAGCAGCTTCTACCCCTCTGGAAACACCATATATTTT.